Below, 5 T cell receptor beta chains from the same sample are listed, as sequenced in a study of blood T cells in healthy people across ages. Through a sample-barcoded 5' primer and a J-beta primer mix, a second PCR was run for roughly 6 to 12 cycles. MiXCR was run by TCRdb on the 5' RACE reads, yielding one entry per CDR3 protein. The top ten clones hold over 10% of a sample with roughly 800,000 distinct CDR3 sequences, around 36% of them seen once. Sequenced sample: blood. The source of these receptors is a man between 18 and 35 years old in good health.

As to this clonotype: A read error may produce the germline difference seen at one junction end. The chain has TRBV4-1 and TRBJ2-5; the D gene is possibly TRBD2 (5 bases). Germline loops: CDR1 MGHRA, CDR2 YSYEKL. The CDR3 consists of 17 residues. CDR3 region: CAGSQDSGFPDQETQYF. The CDR3 region has the DNA TGCGCCGGCAGCCAAGATTCGGGGTTCCCGGACCAAGAGACCCAGTACTTC.

CDR3 amino acids: CASSLAGVGTQYF. DNA of the CDR3: TGTGCCAGCAGTTTAGCGGGAGTGGGGACCCAGTACTTC. The V call is TRBV12-3 or TRBV12-4, the J call TRBJ2-5, with a weak D call TRBD2 (5 bases). V was trimmed by 0 bases and J by 7 bases, leaving 9 bases between them. The CDR3 contains 13 residues.

This clonotype was found a few times. V and J are TRBV7-7 and TRBJ2-2; D not resolved. The germline CDR1 and CDR2 sequences are SSHAT and FNYEAQ (reference sequence). Trimming removed 5 bases at V and 1 base at J, with 8 bases between. The CDR3 contains 14 residues. In DNA, the CDR3 is TGTGCCAGCAGCCAAGGGAAGAACACCGGGGAGCTGTTTTTT. It encodes CASSQGKNTGELFF.

The V call is TRBV9, the J call TRBJ2-3, with 8 positions matching TRBD2. V trimming: 2 bases; J trimming: 6 bases; junction bases outside the gene matches: 11. Germline V lookup: CDR1 SGDLS, CDR2 YYNGEE. The CDR3 is 16 residues long. The CDR3 DNA is TGTGCCAGCAGCGTCGCCGGGACTAGGGGAACGGATACGCAGTATTTT. It codes for CASSVAGTRGTDTQYF.

This clonotype was recorded many times. The chain couples TRBV10-3 to TRBJ2-5; D may be TRBD2 (5 bases). This CDR3 spans 12 amino acids. Trimming pared 2 bases from V and 5 bases from J, leaving 6 bases between. Germline CDR1 ENHRY, CDR2 SYGVKD. The CDR3 loop is CAISEGGETQYF. The CDR3 DNA is TGTGCCATCAGTGAGGGCGGGGAGACCCAGTACTTC.